Shown below are 25 T cell receptor beta chains from a single sample sequenced in a study of blood T cell repertoires in COVID-19. Only in-frame clones appear in the TCRdb table, and some are missing; sequencing was by immunoSEQ multiplex PCR. In the table there are fewer than 250,000 clones, around 84% of which are singletons. Source material: PBMCs or T cells enriched from blood (not recorded which). Every receptor here comes from a woman in her thirties or forties who had recovered from COVID-19.

This chain joins TRBV27 and TRBJ2-5, with D maybe TRBD1 (5 bases). CDR1 is MNHEY, CDR2 SMNVEV, per germline (reference sequence). This CDR3 spans 14 amino acids. Trimming pared 5 bases from V and 5 bases from J, leaving 15 bases between. CDR3 loop: CASSTGVGRETQYF. The CDR3 DNA follows: TGTGCCAGCAGTACGGGCGTGGGGCGGGAGACCCAGTACTTC.

The V call is TRBV10-3, the J call TRBJ2-2; 8 nucleotides align to TRBD1. The CDR3 loop spans 15 amino acids. Germline V gene lookup returns CDR1 ENHRY and CDR2 SYGVKD. The V segment lost 7 bases and the J segment 4 bases; nucleotides outside the gene matches: 8. In nucleotides, the CDR3 is TGTGCCATCAAGGGCCAGGGGGCGACCACCGGGGAGCTGTTTTTT. Residues: CAIKGQGATTGELFF.

This clone was observed once. The chain couples TRBV7-2 to TRBJ1-6, with 7 positions matching TRBD1. Per the germline V gene, CDR1 is SGHTA and CDR2 is FQGNSA. The CDR3 has 15 residues. Losses at the gene ends were 5 bases for V and 7 bases for J; bases not matched to a gene: 8. CDR3 nucleotide sequence: TGTGCCAGCAGCATCGGAGGACAGGTGAATTCACCCCTCCACTTT. Residues: CASSIGGQVNSPLHF. The full variable domain, with the rest looked up from reference TRBV7-2 and TRBJ1-6, is GAGVSQSPSNKVTEKGKDVELRCDPISGHTALYWYRQSLGQGLEFLIYFQGNSAPDKSGLPSDRFSAERTGGSVSTLTIQRTQQEDSAVYLCASSIGGQVNSPLHFGNGTRLTVT.

This clone has just a few counts. The V and J genes are TRBV5-4 and TRBJ2-7; TRBD1 might be the D (6 bases). CDR1 is SGHNT and CDR2 is YYREEE in the germline V gene (reference sequence). This CDR3 spans 14 amino acids. Trimming took off 2 bases at V and 2 bases at J, with 11 bases between the two ends. CDR3 in amino acids: CASSLGGTAYEQYF. In nucleotides, the CDR3 is TGTGCCAGCAGCTTAGGGGGAACCGCCTACGAGCAGTACTTC.

The chain carries TRBV27 and TRBJ1-5, with D hard to call. V was pared by 5 bases and J by 2 bases, with 10 bases between. The CDR3 spans 14 residues. Germline V lookup: CDR1 MNHEY, CDR2 SMNVEV (reference sequence). The CDR3 loop reads CASSIVGGNQPQHF. CDR3 in DNA: TGTGCCAGCAGTATAGTTGGAGGCAATCAGCCCCAGCATTTT.

This rearrangement joins TRBV11-3 to TRBJ2-1; 8 bases agree with TRBD2. V was pared by 1 base and J by 1 base, with 9 bases of the junction left unmatched. This CDR3 spans 18 amino acids. CDR1 and CDR2 from the germline V gene are SGHNT and YENEEA. The CDR3 loop is CASSLGGGSGGSYNEQFF. The CDR3 bases are TGTGCCAGCAGCTTAGGTGGGGGGAGCGGGGGATCCTACAATGAGCAGTTCTTC.

This clone was found once. This sequence joins TRBV19 and TRBJ2-1; 7 nucleotides agree with TRBD2. V gave up 11 bases and J gave up 10 bases; unmatched junction bases: 14. CDR3 length: 13 residues. Germline CDR1 is LNHDA and CDR2 is SQIVND (reference sequence). The CDR3 reads CASRRERIGEQFF. The CDR3 nucleotides read TGTGCCTCCCGGCGGGAGCGCATCGGCGAGCAGTTCTTC.

The chain joins TRBV10-3 to TRBJ2-1; 9 bases match TRBD2. With 0 bases clipped from V and 10 bases from J, the junction kept 7 bases outside the gene matches. CDR3 size: 15 residues. The germline CDR1 and CDR2 sequences are ENHRY and SYGVKD. CDR3 coding DNA: TGTGCCATCAGTGAGTCGGTACTAGCGGGCCGGGAGCAGTTCTTC. It yields the protein CAISESVLAGREQFF.

This chain links TRBV3-1 (or the pseudogene TRBV3-2) with TRBJ2-1, with TRBD2 matching 10 bases. CDR3 size: 15 residues. V was clipped by 3 bases and J by 4 bases; unmatched bases: 3. Germline V gene sequence: CDR1 LGHDT, CDR2 YNNKEL (reference sequence). The CDR3 spells CASSHIAGGYNEQFF. CDR3 in DNA: TGTGCCAGCAGCCATATAGCGGGGGGTTACAATGAGCAGTTCTTC.

V gene TRBV6-6 combines with J gene TRBJ1-3, with 8 positions matching TRBD1. V shed 7 bases, J shed 3 bases, and the junction held 8 bases outside the gene matches. From germline, CDR1 is MNHNY and CDR2 SVGAGI (reference sequence). This CDR3 region has 15 residues. CDR3 in DNA: TGTGCCAGCAATCCCCGGGACAGGCTTGGAAACACCATATATTTT. Translating gives CASNPRDRLGNTIYF.

The chain uses TRBV19 and TRBJ1-2; D unresolved. There are 12 residues in the CDR3. Per germline, CDR1 LNHDA and CDR2 SQIVND (reference sequence). V was pared by 7 bases and J by 5 bases, with 11 bases between. CDR3 sequence (DNA): TGTGCCAGTACGAACAGTTTATATGGCTACACCTTC. Its protein product is CASTNSLYGYTF.

In nucleotides, the CDR3 is TGTGCCTGTTTAGGACTAGCGGAACACGAGCAGTACTTC. Protein product: CACLGLAEHEQYF. V is TRBV30 and J is TRBJ2-7, with 10 bases that match TRBD2. The CDR3 is 13 amino acids. Germline loops: CDR1 GTSNPN, CDR2 SVGIG (reference sequence). Unmatched junction bases numbered 7, after V lost 6 bases and J lost 5 bases.

The V gene is TRBV19, the J gene TRBJ2-7; D might be TRBD1 (5 bases). This CDR3 has 13 amino acids. Germline CDR1 reads LNHDA; CDR2 reads SQIVND (reference sequence). Trimming stripped 4 bases from V and 2 bases from J, with 9 bases between. CDR3 sequence (DNA): TGTGCCAGTAGTAGGACACCCGCCTACGAGCAGTACTTC. Protein: CASSRTPAYEQYF.

V gene TRBV6-5 combines with J gene TRBJ1-2; D is unclear. There are 14 residues in the CDR3. CDR1 MNHEY and CDR2 SVGAGI come from the germline V gene. Trimming left V 6 bases short and J 0 bases short, with 11 bases between. The CDR3 sequence: CASRHTGTNYGYTF. In DNA form, the CDR3 reads TGTGCCAGCAGACACACCGGGACTAACTATGGCTACACCTTC.

This chain links TRBV19 with TRBJ1-2; possible D gene TRBD1, 5 bases. This CDR3 has 14 amino acids. CDR1 LNHDA and CDR2 SQIVND come from the germline V gene (reference sequence). Trimming took off 0 bases at V and 8 bases at J, with 13 bases between the two ends. CDR3 sequence: CASSIEGAAIGYTF. The CDR3 DNA sequence: TGTGCCAGTAGTATAGAAGGGGCGGCGATAGGCTACACCTTC.

Written as DNA, the CDR3 is TGTGCCATCAGTGAAGTCAGGGCAGCAGATACGCAGTATTTT. Protein sequence: CAISEVRAADTQYF. The chain couples TRBV10-3 to TRBJ2-3; D perhaps matches TRBD1 (5 bases). The V and J ends lost 3 bases and 4 bases respectively, with 11 bases between them. Germline lookup yields CDR1 ENHRY and CDR2 SYGVKD. This CDR3 contains 14 residues.

This clone has a handful of counts. This chain joins TRBV11-3 and TRBJ2-2; D is possibly TRBD2 (6 bases). The germline CDR1 and CDR2 sequences are SGHNT and YENEEA. V was shortened by 1 base and J by 5 bases, with 14 bases between the two germline ends. The CDR3 has 16 residues. CDR3 bases: TGTGCCAGCAGCTTAGGTGTAGCGGAGCAGACCGGGGAGCTGTTTTTT. It codes for CASSLGVAEQTGELFF.

The chain couples TRBV5-6 to TRBJ2-2; 7 nucleotides line up with TRBD2. The germline V gene encodes CDR1 SGHDT and CDR2 YYEEEE. V shed 4 bases and J 5 bases; nucleotides not matched to a gene: 8. This CDR3 spans 15 amino acids. CDR3 nucleotide sequence: TGTGCCAGCAGCCCGGGGGGAGGGCAAACCGGGGAGCTGTTTTTT. It is translated as CASSPGGGQTGELFF.

The V call is TRBV7-3, the J call TRBJ2-2; no firm D call. Deletions cut 5 bases from V and 4 bases from J, with 20 bases between. The germline V gene has CDR1 SGHTA and CDR2 FQGTGA. The CDR3 runs to 17 residues. The CDR3 nucleotides read TGTGCCAGCAGCCCGGGTCGCCTCGGCGAGTTCACCGGGGAGCTGTTTTTT. As protein: CASSPGRLGEFTGELFF.

Here the CDR3 reads CASSFGQSPLHF. CDR3 sequence (DNA): TGTGCCAGCAGTTTTGGACAGTCACCCCTCCACTTT. The V and J genes are TRBV28 and TRBJ1-6; TRBD1 is a possible D gene (6 bases). Germline lookup yields CDR1 MDHEN and CDR2 SYDVKM. This CDR3 is 12 amino acids long. V was clipped by 3 bases and J by 10 bases, with 7 bases between them.

This clone was seen only once. V usage is TRBV27 and J usage is TRBJ1-5; D is undetermined. Germline-derived CDR1 and CDR2 are MNHEY and SMNVEV (reference sequence). The CDR3 extends over 13 amino acids. Deletions cut 5 bases from V and 5 bases from J, with 10 bases between. The CDR3 region has the DNA TGTGCCAGCAGTCCTTACATCGATCAGCCCCAGCATTTT. Residues: CASSPYIDQPQHF.

The V call is TRBV6-2 or TRBV6-3, the J call TRBJ2-7; 11 bases fit TRBD2. The ends lost 6 bases at V and 6 bases at J; junction bases unmatched: 7. The CDR3 is 14 residues long. Per germline, CDR1 MNHEY and CDR2 SVGEGT. CDR3 residues: CASSLSGRAFEQYV. CDR3 nucleotides: TGTGCCAGCAGCCTTAGCGGGAGGGCCTTCGAGCAGTACGTC.

The chain couples TRBV29-1 to TRBJ1-2, with 11 bases identical to TRBD1. Germline V gives CDR1 SQVTM, CDR2 ANQGSEA. The trim removed 2 bases at V and 8 bases at J, leaving 13 bases unmatched. The CDR3 has 16 amino acids. CDR3 sequence (DNA): TGCAGCGTTGAACCCCGGGACAGGGGGGAAGTATACGGCTACACCTTC. It specifies CSVEPRDRGEVYGYTF.

The chain has TRBV14 and TRBJ2-7; D is possibly TRBD1 (6 bases). Germline lookup yields CDR1 SGHDN and CDR2 FVKESK. The CDR3 is 13 residues long. V was cut by 6 bases and J by 2 bases, with 11 bases left in between. The CDR3 nucleotides read TGTGCCAGCAGTCTCCAGGGGACCTACGAGCAGTACTTC. This translates into CASSLQGTYEQYF. The full variable domain, with the rest looked up from reference TRBV14 and TRBJ2-7, is EAGVTQFPSHSVIEKGQTVTLRCDPISGHDNLYWYRRVMGKEIKFLLHFVKESKQDESGMPNNRFLAERTGGTYSTLKVQPAELEDSGVYFCASSLQGTYEQYFGPGTRLTVT.

The chain links TRBV6-5 to TRBJ2-2; 9 bases are shared with TRBD1. Trimming removed 5 bases from V and 6 bases from J; junction bases left unmatched: 7. Germline lookup yields CDR1 MNHEY and CDR2 SVGAGI. The CDR3 length is 15 residues. The CDR3 DNA sequence: TGTGCCAGCAGTACCGGGACAGGGATGTCCGGGGAGCTGTTTTTT. Protein: CASSTGTGMSGELFF.